The source of this TCR beta chain is a study of neurological immune-mediated disorders. In this sample, this clonotype turned up many times. TCRdb re-derived calls from the 5' RACE reads in MiXCR, one entry per CDR3 protein. The sample records approximately 37,000 distinct CDR3 sequences, around 4% being singletons. Between the trimmed V and J ends, which lost 1 base and 4 bases, there was a span of 12 bases. The CDR3 sequence is 15 residues long. Germline V gene lookup returns CDR1 SNHLY and CDR2 FYNNEI. This TCR derives from a man aged 25 to 40 with multiple sclerosis. This rearrangement joins TRBV2 to TRBJ2-3, with D perhaps TRBD1 (6 bases). Sequenced input: PBMCs. In DNA form, the CDR3 reads TGTGCCAGCAGTGAAGATGGGGGCTCAGCAGATACGCAGTATTTT. Encoded protein: CASSEDGGSADTQYF.